The 29 T cell receptor beta chains below all came from one sample that was sequenced in a study of identical twins. MiXCR was run by TCRdb on the 5' RACE reads, yielding one entry per CDR3 protein. The sample includes more than 600,000 distinct CDR3 sequences, 15% to 20% of them seen just once. The sample was also linked to a second study, of T cells expressing NK-cell markers.

Material for sequencing was PBMCs. All receptors come from a woman between 18 and 29 years old in good health.

The rearrangement links TRBV6-2 or TRBV6-3 to TRBJ2-7, with a weak D call TRBD1 (6 bases). Trimming shortened V by 6 bases and J by 2 bases, and 14 bases separated the two germline ends. This CDR3 is built from 14 residues. Per germline, CDR1 MNHEY and CDR2 SVGEGT. CDR3 DNA sequence: TGTGCCAGCAGCAAAGGGGGTTTCACCTACGAGCAGTACTTC. The encoded protein is CASSKGGFTYEQYF.

This clonotype was counted only a few times. The chain is built from TRBV12-3 or TRBV12-4 and TRBJ2-7, with TRBD1 matching 8 bases. CDR3 length: 12 residues. V gave up 5 bases and J gave up 6 bases; unmatched junction bases: 3. CDR3 DNA sequence: TGTGCCAGCAGTAGACAGGGGCCCGAGCAGTACTTC. This encodes CASSRQGPEQYF.

This sequence joins TRBV20-1 and TRBJ2-1, with 7 nucleotides matching TRBD1. Germline-derived CDR1 and CDR2 are DFQATT and SNEGSKA (reference sequence). Trimming cost V 4 bases and J 12 bases; bases outside gene matches: 18. The CDR3 has 15 residues. The CDR3 is CSAKKTGLSTVRQFF. CDR3 sequence (DNA): TGCAGTGCTAAAAAGACAGGGCTCTCTACGGTGAGGCAGTTCTTC.

CDR3 sequence: CASSGWTSASYNEQFF. CDR3 sequence (DNA): TGCGCCAGCAGTGGTTGGACTAGCGCCTCCTACAATGAGCAGTTCTTC. The chain uses TRBV10-2 and TRBJ2-1; TRBD2 agrees at 9 bases. This CDR3 spans 16 amino acids. CDR1 WSHSY and CDR2 SAAADI come from the germline V gene. With 4 bases clipped from V and 0 bases from J, the junction kept 4 bases outside the gene matches.

The V gene is TRBV7-9, the J gene TRBJ2-7; tentatively, D is TRBD1 (5 bases). CDR1 is SEHNR and CDR2 is FQNEAQ in the germline V gene (reference sequence). The CDR3 has 14 amino acids. The V end lost 5 bases, the J end lost 3 bases, and 14 bases lay between the germline ends. The CDR3 DNA reads TGTGCCAGCAGCGATGCAGGGTTTAACTACGAGCAGTACTTC. It encodes CASSDAGFNYEQYF.

This clonotype was detected a few times. This chain links TRBV20-1 with TRBJ2-1; TRBD2 matches 7 bases. The CDR3 extends over 14 amino acids. The germline V gene has CDR1 DFQATT and CDR2 SNEGSKA (reference sequence). Unmatched junction bases numbered 6, after V lost 3 bases and J lost 4 bases. The CDR3 DNA follows: TGCAGTGCTAGGTCGAGCGGGGATTACAATGAGCAGTTCTTC. This translates into CSARSSGDYNEQFF.

This clonotype was seen a handful of times. This chain links TRBV11-2 with TRBJ2-1; 8 positions agree with TRBD2. CDR1 and CDR2 (germline): SGHAT, FQNNGV. The CDR3 sequence is 18 residues long. V was clipped by 4 bases and J by 11 bases; unmatched bases: 22. DNA of the CDR3: TGTGCCAGCAGCTCGAAAAAACAACCGGGACTAGGGGGAGGGAAGCAGTTCTTC. Its translation is CASSSKKQPGLGGGKQFF. Together with reference TRBV11-2 and TRBJ2-1, the CDR3 gives the full variable domain: EAGVAQSPRYKIIEKRQSVAFWCNPISGHATLYWYQQILGQGPKLLIQFQNNGVVDDSQLPKDRFSAERLKGVDSTLKIQPAKLEDSAVYLCASSSKKQPGLGGGKQFFGPGTRLTVL.

The CDR3 DNA reads TGCGCCAGCAGCTTGGAGGATCTAAGGGGCTACACCTTC. The encoded protein is CASSLEDLRGYTF. The gene calls are TRBV5-1 and TRBJ1-2, with D unclear. This CDR3 comprises 13 residues. Germline V gene lookup returns CDR1 SGHRS and CDR2 YFSETQ. Trimming cost V 0 bases and J 8 bases, with 11 bases left between them.

The chain is built from TRBV6-5 and TRBJ1-4; 7 bases match TRBD1. Germline V gene data show CDR1 as MNHEY and CDR2 as SVGAGI. The CDR3 sequence is 15 residues long. J lost 7 bases, V lost 0 bases, and 5 bases had no gene match. The CDR3 DNA follows: TGTGCCAGCAGTTACTCGGCGGCAGGGGGTGAAAAACTGTTTTTT. This gives the protein CASSYSAAGGEKLFF.

This chain connects TRBV7-8 to TRBJ2-7; D assignment may be TRBD1 or TRBD2 (6 bases each). With 11 bases removed from V and 1 base from J, the gap between germline ends came to 18 bases. The CDR3 runs to 14 residues. Per germline, CDR1 SGHVS and CDR2 FQNEAQ. The CDR3 here is CAGGGQGGSYEQYF. As DNA, the CDR3 is TGTGCCGGAGGGGGGCAAGGGGGATCCTACGAGCAGTACTTC.

This clonotype showed up just a few times. V gene TRBV5-1 combines with J gene TRBJ2-3; 8 bases fit TRBD1. The V gene end was trimmed by 3 bases and the J gene end by 4 bases; junction bases not matched to a gene: 10. Per germline, CDR1 SGHRS and CDR2 YFSETQ. This CDR3 is built from 16 residues. This CDR3 is CASSWTAGGKADTQYF. For the CDR3, the DNA is TGCGCCAGCAGCTGGACGGCAGGGGGCAAAGCAGATACGCAGTATTTT. The complete variable domain, with remaining parts taken from reference TRBV5-1 and TRBJ2-3, reads KAGVTQTPRYLIKTRGQQVTLSCSPISGHRSVSWYQQTPGQGLQFLFEYFSETQRNKGNFPGRFSGRQFSNSRSEMNVSTLELGDSALYLCASSWTAGGKADTQYFGPGTRLTVL.

This clonotype was recorded a few times. CDR3 in amino acids: CSAGTGVAQFF. The CDR3 DNA follows: TGCAGTGCCGGGACAGGGGTCGCTCAGTTCTTC. The rearrangement uses TRBV20-1 and TRBJ2-1, with 10 positions matching TRBD1. The CDR3 length is 11 residues. V lost 6 bases to trimming and J lost 13 bases; unmatched junction nucleotides: 6. CDR1 and CDR2 from the germline V gene are DFQATT and SNEGSKA (reference sequence).

Only a few counts were recorded for this clonotype. The chain links TRBV5-5 to TRBJ2-5, with 8 bases aligning to TRBD1. The V gene's germline CDR1 is SGHKS and CDR2 YYEKEE (reference sequence). The V and J ends lost 7 bases and 5 bases, in that order; junction bases with no gene match: 13. The CDR3 is 15 amino acids. The CDR3 loop reads CASAPTGATDETQYF. CDR3 coding DNA: TGTGCCAGCGCCCCGACAGGGGCTACCGATGAGACCCAGTACTTC.

V gene TRBV5-1 combines with J gene TRBJ2-7; D is perhaps TRBD1 (6 bases). The germline gives CDR1 SGHRS, CDR2 YFSETQ. Between the trimmed V and J ends, which lost 0 bases and 3 bases, there was a span of 10 bases. The CDR3 is 14 amino acids. The CDR3, as DNA: TGCGCCAGCAGCTTGGGGACAGTCCACTACGAGCAGTACTTC. Its protein is CASSLGTVHYEQYF.

With respect to this clonotype: Because the CDR3 is missing its conserved closing phenylalanine or tryptophan, this is likely a read error. The chain recombines TRBV25-1 with TRBJ2-5, with D hard to call. This CDR3 comprises 11 residues. Looked up from germline, CDR1 is MGHDK and CDR2 is SYGVNS. The V end lost 6 bases, the J end lost 1 base, and 3 bases lay between the germline ends. CDR3 sequence reads: CASSAQETQYL. CDR3 in DNA: TGTGCCAGCAGCGCCCAAGAGACCCAGTACTTA.

This clonotype came up a few times. The junction shows a germline mismatch at one end, possibly a read error. V gene TRBV7-9 combines with J gene TRBJ2-7; TRBD1 matches at 10 bases. Germline CDR1 and CDR2: SEHNR and FQNEAQ (reference sequence). The CDR3 runs 14 residues. CDR3 nucleotide sequence: TGTGCCAGCAGCTGGGGGAGGACAGGGGGGGCGTTAGACTTC. Encoded protein: CASSWGRTGGALDF.

This clonotype was seen only a few times. The gene calls are TRBV20-1 and TRBJ1-6; 8 nucleotides align to TRBD1. The germline V gene has CDR1 DFQATT and CDR2 SNEGSKA (reference sequence). There are 14 residues in the CDR3. The trim removed 5 bases at V and 10 bases at J, leaving 10 bases unmatched. The CDR3 loop reads CSADRGNLGSPLHF. The CDR3 DNA follows: TGCAGTGCTGACAGGGGAAATTTAGGGTCACCCCTCCACTTT.

This clonotype was found a few times. The chain links TRBV7-2 to TRBJ2-2; 7 nucleotides agree with TRBD2. V was pared by 2 bases and J by 3 bases, with 3 bases of the junction left unmatched. This CDR3 contains 15 residues. CDR1 and CDR2 from the germline V gene are SGHTA and FQGNSA. CDR3 loop: CASSLKAGDTGELFF. CDR3 sequence (DNA): TGTGCCAGCAGCTTAAAGGCGGGGGACACCGGGGAGCTGTTTTTT.

This clonotype was observed a few times. The genes are TRBV6-1 and TRBJ2-5, with TRBD1 matching over 9 bases. Trimming cost V 5 bases and J 3 bases; bases outside gene matches: 4. The CDR3 length is 14 residues. Germline CDR1 reads MNHNS; CDR2 reads SASEGT. The CDR3 protein is CASSRGTGKETQYF. The CDR3, as DNA: TGTGCCAGCAGTCGGGGGACAGGGAAAGAGACCCAGTACTTC.

The gene calls are TRBV4-2 and TRBJ2-7; 7 nucleotides line up with TRBD2. The CDR3 is made up of 16 amino acids. Germline values: CDR1 LGHNA, CDR2 YNFKEQ. The junction had 13 bases not matched to a gene; V was cut back by 4 bases and J by 4 bases. The CDR3 coding sequence is TGTGCCAGCAGCCGGGCAGTTGGGCTAGCGGTATACGAGCAGTACTTC. This sequence encodes CASSRAVGLAVYEQYF.

This clonotype was recorded a few times. The V and J genes are TRBV15 and TRBJ2-7, with D perhaps TRBD1 (6 bases). This CDR3 has 17 residues. Germline V gives CDR1 LNHNV, CDR2 YYDKDF (reference sequence). V was clipped by 0 bases and J by 3 bases, with 18 bases between them. Here the CDR3 reads CATSRDPGAGEYYEQYF. The CDR3 DNA reads TGTGCCACCAGCAGAGATCCTGGGGCAGGGGAATACTACGAGCAGTACTTC.

This clonotype has just a few counts. V gene TRBV3-1 combines with J gene TRBJ2-2; TRBD1 matches 9 bases. Looked up from germline, CDR1 is LGHDT and CDR2 is YNNKEL (reference sequence). The V and J ends lost 7 bases and 0 bases, in that order; junction bases with no gene match: 3. The CDR3 runs to 15 residues. Here the CDR3 DNA reads TGTGCCAGCAAGGGGACAGGGTCGAACACCGGGGAGCTGTTTTTT. This sequence encodes CASKGTGSNTGELFF.

This clonotype was observed a few times. The genes are TRBV5-1 and TRBJ2-1, with D maybe TRBD1 (6 bases). V was trimmed by 5 bases and J by 7 bases, leaving 13 bases between them. The germline V gene has CDR1 SGHRS and CDR2 YFSETQ. This CDR3 has 13 amino acids. DNA of the CDR3: TGCGCCAGCAGTCTTATTGACAGGAATGAGCAGTTCTTC. Translating gives CASSLIDRNEQFF. Using reference TRBV5-1 and TRBJ2-1 for the parts outside the CDR3, the full variable domain is KAGVTQTPRYLIKTRGQQVTLSCSPISGHRSVSWYQQTPGQGLQFLFEYFSETQRNKGNFPGRFSGRQFSNSRSEMNVSTLELGDSALYLCASSLIDRNEQFFGPGTRLTVL.

In its sample, this clonotype was seen a few times. The chain links TRBV28 to TRBJ1-1; 9 positions match TRBD1. CDR3 length equals 16 residues. V shed 5 bases, J shed 8 bases, and the junction held 15 bases outside the gene matches. Germline V gene lookup returns CDR1 MDHEN and CDR2 SYDVKM. DNA for the CDR3: TGTGCCAGCAGTCTACCGGGACAGGGAGGAGTTGGGGAAGCTTTCTTT. This gives the protein CASSLPGQGGVGEAFF.

This chain uses TRBV6-1 with TRBJ2-1, with D unresolved. This CDR3 comprises 14 residues. The V and J ends lost 5 bases and 1 base respectively, with 9 bases between them. CDR1 MNHNS and CDR2 SASEGT come from the germline V gene. The DNA for the CDR3 is TGTGCCAGCAGTCAAGGCCTTTCCTACAATGAGCAGTTCTTC. It yields the protein CASSQGLSYNEQFF.

V gene TRBV24-1 combines with J gene TRBJ2-3; no reliable D call. V was cut by 0 bases and J by 4 bases, with 7 bases left in between. CDR3 size: 14 residues. Germline assignment: CDR1 KGHDR and CDR2 SFDVKD. CDR3 sequence reads: CATSDLQKPDTQYF. The CDR3 DNA reads as TGTGCCACCAGTGATTTGCAAAAGCCAGATACGCAGTATTTT.

V and J are TRBV5-1 and TRBJ2-5; perhaps D is TRBD1 or TRBD2 (5 bases each). V was clipped by 1 base and J by 4 bases, with 14 bases between them. The CDR3 is 15 residues long. Germline V gene sequence: CDR1 SGHRS, CDR2 YFSETQ. CDR3 coding DNA: TGCGCCAGCAGCTTGTCTATTACGGGGCCAGAGACCCAGTACTTC. Encoded protein: CASSLSITGPETQYF.

The chain joins TRBV20-1 to TRBJ2-5; D remains unclear. The CDR3 is made up of 13 amino acids. V lost 1 base, J lost 5 bases, and 11 bases lay in between. Germline V gives CDR1 DFQATT, CDR2 SNEGSKA (reference sequence). The chain's CDR3 is CSARASVGETQYF. The CDR3 DNA follows: TGCAGTGCTAGAGCAAGCGTTGGGGAGACCCAGTACTTC.

CDR3 sequence (DNA): TGCAGCACGGGACTAGGTTCGGCGACCCAGTACTTC. Translated: CSTGLGSATQYF. V is TRBV29-1 and J is TRBJ2-5; 8 nucleotides align to TRBD2. This CDR3 comprises 12 residues. Germline V gene sequence: CDR1 SQVTM, CDR2 ANQGSEA. V shed 8 bases and J 7 bases; nucleotides not matched to a gene: 9. The full variable domain, its missing parts supplied by reference TRBV29-1 and TRBJ2-5, is SAVISQKPSRDICQRGTSLTIQCQVDSQVTMMFWYRQQPGQSLTLIATANQGSEATYESGFVIDKFPISRPNLTFSTLTVSNMSPEDSSIYLCSTGLGSATQYFGPGTRLLVL.